This T cell receptor beta chain was recovered during a study of blood T cell repertoires in COVID-19. This clone was recorded a few times. Repertoires were generated with immunoSEQ multiplex PCR, while TCRdb's copy carries only in-frame clones and drops some. Of around 94,000 clones listed, around 80% were seen once; the top ten hold over 15%. From germline, CDR1 is WSHSY and CDR2 SAAADI. The ends were cut back, 0 bases at V and 2 bases at J, with 11 bases in the middle. The CDR3 extends over 16 amino acids. V usage is TRBV10-2 and J usage is TRBJ2-4, with D possibly being TRBD2 (6 bases). Sequencing was done on a sample of peripheral blood. This receptor was taken from a human donor in a cohort sampled during active COVID-19. CDR3 DNA sequence: TGCGCCAGCAGTGAGTCGTACGGCGGGACCAAAAACATTCAGTACTTC. It specifies CASSESYGGTKNIQYF.